This T cell receptor (beta chain) appears in the sequencing data of a study of shared clonotypes between healthy human individuals. Germline CDR1 and CDR2: SGHTA and FQGNSA. The germline V and J ends were trimmed by 1 base and 1 base, with 7 bases remaining between them. This CDR3 is built from 15 residues. Generated by immunoSEQ multiplex PCR, the TCRdb table keeps only in-frame clones and is missing some. Here the sample spans millions of clones, 80% to 95% being singletons. This clonotype was sampled from a man aged 18 to 29 in good health. Some clones in this sample may be carry-over from other donors' samples. This rearrangement joins TRBV7-2 to TRBJ2-2; the D gene is possibly TRBD1 (5 bases). The source material was naive CD4+ T cells from PBMCs. As for subset: CD45RA+ positively selected. The CDR3 spells CASSLGQRNTGELFF. The CDR3, as DNA: TGTGCCAGCAGCTTAGGACAGCGGAACACCGGGGAGCTGTTTTTT.